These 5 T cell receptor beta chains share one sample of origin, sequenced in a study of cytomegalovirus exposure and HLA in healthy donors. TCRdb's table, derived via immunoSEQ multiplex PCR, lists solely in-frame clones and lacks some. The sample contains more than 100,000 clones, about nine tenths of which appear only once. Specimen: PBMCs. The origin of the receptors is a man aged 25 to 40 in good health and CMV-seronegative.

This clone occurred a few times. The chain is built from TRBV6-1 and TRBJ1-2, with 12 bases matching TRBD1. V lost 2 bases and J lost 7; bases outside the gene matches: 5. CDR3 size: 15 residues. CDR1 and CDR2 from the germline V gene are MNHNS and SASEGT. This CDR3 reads CASSERGQGASGYTF. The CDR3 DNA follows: TGTGCCAGCAGTGAAAGGGGACAGGGGGCGAGTGGCTACACCTTC.

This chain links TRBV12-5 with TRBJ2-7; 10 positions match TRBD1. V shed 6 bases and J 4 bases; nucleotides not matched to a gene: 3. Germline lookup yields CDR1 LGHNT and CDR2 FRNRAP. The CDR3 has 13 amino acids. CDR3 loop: CASGRDRGYEQYF. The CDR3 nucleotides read TGTGCTAGTGGACGGGACAGGGGTTACGAGCAGTACTTC.

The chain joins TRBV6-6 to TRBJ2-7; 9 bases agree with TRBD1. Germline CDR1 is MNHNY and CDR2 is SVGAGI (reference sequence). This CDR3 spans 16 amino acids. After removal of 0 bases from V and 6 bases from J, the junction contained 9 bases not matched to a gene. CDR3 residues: CASSYSLRGQGPEQYF. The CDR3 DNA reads TGTGCCAGCAGTTACTCCCTCCGGGGACAGGGTCCCGAGCAGTACTTC.

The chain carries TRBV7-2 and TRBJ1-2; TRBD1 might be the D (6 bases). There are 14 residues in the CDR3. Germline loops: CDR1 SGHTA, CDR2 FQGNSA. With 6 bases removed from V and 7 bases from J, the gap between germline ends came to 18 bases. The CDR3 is CASRALRGGFGYTF. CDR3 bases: TGTGCCAGCAGAGCGTTGCGCGGGGGCTTTGGCTACACCTTC.

CDR3 region: CASSQGGNQPQHF. CDR3 coding DNA: TGTGCCAGCAGCCAAGGGGGCAATCAGCCCCAGCATTTT. This chain links TRBV9 with TRBJ1-5; TRBD1 might be the D (5 bases). This CDR3 spans 13 amino acids. Germline V gene data show CDR1 as SGDLS and CDR2 as YYNGEE. V was trimmed by 4 bases and J by 2 bases, leaving 7 bases between them.